This entry lists 26 T cell receptor beta chains sequenced from one sample in a study of blood T cell repertoires in COVID-19. The table came from immunoSEQ multiplex PCR; TCRdb's copy has only in-frame clones and leaves some out. The sample lists some 57,000 clones; 85% to 90% were seen once. The specimen was peripheral blood. These receptors came from a human donor in a cohort sampled during active COVID-19.

The CDR3 reads CASSQSQGAGGQETQYF. The CDR3 DNA is TGTGCCAGCAGCCAATCTCAGGGGGCGGGAGGGCAGGAGACCCAGTACTTC. The rearrangement links TRBV7-8 to TRBJ2-5, with D perhaps TRBD2 (9 bases). CDR1 and CDR2 from the germline V gene are SGHVS and FQNEAQ. The CDR3 loop spans 17 amino acids. The ends were cut back, 5 bases at V and 5 bases at J, with 24 bases in the middle.

The chain links TRBV4-1 to TRBJ2-7; possible D gene TRBD1, 6 bases. The CDR3 spans 18 residues. The germline CDR1 and CDR2 sequences are MGHRA and YSYEKL. Trimming stripped 0 bases from V and 3 bases from J, with 21 bases between. The CDR3 DNA is TGCGCCAGCAGCCAAGATCCCCCGGACAGCCTTGGGTTCTACGAGCAGTACTTC. Its protein is CASSQDPPDSLGFYEQYF.

The chain is built from TRBV12-5 and TRBJ2-1; D unresolved. The V and J ends lost 3 bases and 7 bases respectively, with 7 bases between them. This CDR3 comprises 12 residues. Germline lookup yields CDR1 LGHNT and CDR2 FRNRAP. The CDR3 here is CASGLAWNEQFF. Written as DNA, the CDR3 is TGTGCTAGTGGTTTAGCGTGGAATGAGCAGTTCTTC. The full variable domain, in which reference TRBV12-5 and TRBJ2-1 provide the parts outside the CDR3, is DARVTQTPRHKVTEMGQEVTMRCQPILGHNTVFWYRQTMMQGLELLAYFRNRAPLDDSGMPKDRFSAEMPDATLATLKIQPSEPRDSAVYFCASGLAWNEQFFGPGTRLTVL.

The J gene is TRBJ1-2, the V gene TRBV7-2; D might be TRBD1 (5 bases). Trimming removed 5 bases from V and 3 bases from J, with 13 bases in between. The CDR3 consists of 14 residues. The germline gives CDR1 SGHTA, CDR2 FQGNSA. The CDR3 DNA sequence: TGTGCCAGCAGCCCGAGTCACAGGTACTATGGCTACACCTTC. This codes for CASSPSHRYYGYTF. Drawing the rest from reference TRBV7-2 and TRBJ1-2, the complete variable domain is GAGVSQSPSNKVTEKGKDVELRCDPISGHTALYWYRQSLGQGLEFLIYFQGNSAPDKSGLPSDRFSAERTGGSVSTLTIQRTQQEDSAVYLCASSPSHRYYGYTFGSGTRLTVV.

CDR3 sequence reads: CASSLAGRGAGEQYF. The CDR3 nucleotides are TGCGCCAGCAGCTTGGCTGGACGCGGGGCGGGCGAGCAGTACTTC. V and J are TRBV5-1 and TRBJ2-7; tentatively, D is TRBD2 (6 bases). CDR3 length equals 15 residues. The germline V gene encodes CDR1 SGHRS and CDR2 YFSETQ. V shed 0 bases and J shed 6 bases, with 16 bases lying between them.

The genes are TRBV4-1 and TRBJ2-7; 8 nucleotides align to TRBD2. The CDR3 is made up of 16 amino acids. Per the germline V gene, CDR1 is MGHRA and CDR2 is YSYEKL. The V and J ends lost 0 bases and 3 bases, in that order; junction bases with no gene match: 7. This CDR3 is CASSQDPVAGNYEQYF. For the CDR3, the DNA is TGCGCCAGCAGCCAAGACCCCGTAGCGGGAAACTACGAGCAGTACTTC.

The V call is TRBV7-2, the J call TRBJ2-7, with 8 bases fitting TRBD1. The CDR3 is 14 amino acids. V gave up 5 bases and J gave up 3 bases; unmatched junction bases: 6. In germline, CDR1 is SGHTA, CDR2 FQGNSA. CDR3 residues: CASSPQTGDYEQYF. The DNA for the CDR3 is TGTGCCAGCAGCCCCCAGACAGGGGACTACGAGCAGTACTTC.

This clone was recorded once. The chain has TRBV5-1 and TRBJ2-3; D is perhaps TRBD2 (6 bases). The CDR3 extends over 18 amino acids. Germline-derived CDR1 and CDR2 are SGHRS and YFSETQ. The V end was cut by 2 bases, the J end by 0 bases, with 19 bases between. The CDR3 is CASSFLIGGMVSTDTQYF. The DNA of the CDR3 is TGCGCCAGCAGCTTCCTAATCGGGGGAATGGTGAGCACAGATACGCAGTATTTT.

With respect to this clone: The same CDR3 is also encoded by other DNA sequences in this sample. The DNA for the CDR3 is TGCGCCAGCAGCCAAGACGGGGGTTCCTACAATGAGCAGTTCTTC. Translating gives CASSQDGGSYNEQFF. The chain couples TRBV4-3 to TRBJ2-1; TRBD2 is a possible D gene (6 bases). The germline V gene encodes CDR1 LGHNA and CDR2 YSLEER. Trimming cost V 0 bases and J 1 base, with 7 bases left between them. The CDR3 is 15 amino acids.

This clone was counted once. This chain joins TRBV5-1 and TRBJ2-2, with 7 positions matching TRBD2. The germline V gene encodes CDR1 SGHRS and CDR2 YFSETQ. CDR3 length equals 15 residues. The ends lost 6 bases at V and 2 bases at J; junction bases unmatched: 7. CDR3 sequence: CASTLAAPNTGELFF. The CDR3 DNA sequence: TGCGCCAGCACCCTAGCGGCACCAAACACCGGGGAGCTGTTTTTT.

On this clone: The same CDR3 is also encoded by other DNA sequences in this sample. The V and J genes are TRBV24-1 and TRBJ2-2; 8 positions agree with TRBD1. Germline CDR1 and CDR2: KGHDR and SFDVKD. Losses at the gene ends were 1 base for V and 4 bases for J; bases not matched to a gene: 4. The CDR3 is 16 amino acids. The CDR3 sequence is CATSDLGTGGTGELFF. Here the CDR3 DNA reads TGTGCCACCAGTGATTTAGGGACAGGAGGCACCGGGGAGCTGTTTTTT.

The genes are TRBV10-1 and TRBJ2-3, with a possible D match to TRBD1 (6 bases). V was trimmed by 2 bases and J by 4 bases, leaving 13 bases between them. This CDR3 contains 15 residues. Per germline, CDR1 WNHNN and CDR2 SYGVQD (reference sequence). CDR3 sequence reads: CASSEGGTFADTQYF. The CDR3 DNA reads TGCGCCAGCAGTGAGGGGGGCACGTTCGCAGATACGCAGTATTTT.

This clone occurred once. The V gene is TRBV7-2, the J gene TRBJ2-7, with D perhaps matching TRBD1 (6 bases). CDR3 length: 18 amino acids. The V end was cut by 5 bases, the J end by 6 bases, with 29 bases between. Germline CDR1 SGHTA, CDR2 FQGNSA. DNA of the CDR3: TGTGCCAGCAGCCCATTAGTTGGGGGCAACGTCGAGGGCGGCGAGCAGTACTTC. Translation: CASSPLVGGNVEGGEQYF.

This chain connects TRBV11-3 to TRBJ2-1; TRBD1 agrees at 9 bases. V shed 4 bases, J shed 7 bases, and the junction held 8 bases outside the gene matches. Germline CDR1 and CDR2: SGHNT and YENEEA. The CDR3 runs to 15 residues. CDR3 in DNA: TGTGCCAGCAGCTCTCGACAGGGGGGCGAGAATGAGCAGTTCTTC. Its translation is CASSSRQGGENEQFF.

V gene TRBV27 combines with J gene TRBJ2-7; weak D call: TRBD1 (6 bases). This CDR3 has 14 residues. CDR1 is MNHEY and CDR2 is SMNVEV in the germline V gene (reference sequence). V shed 6 bases and J shed 0 bases, with 12 bases lying between them. CDR3 region: CASSRRTASYEQYF. CDR3 DNA: TGTGCCAGCAGCCGGCGGACAGCCTCCTACGAGCAGTACTTC.

In DNA form, the CDR3 reads TGTGCCAGTAGTATGGGGGGAGTCTCTGGAAACACCATATATTTT. This encodes CASSMGGVSGNTIYF. The chain employs TRBV19 and TRBJ1-3; D is possibly TRBD1 (5 bases). Germline CDR1 and CDR2: LNHDA and SQIVND (reference sequence). This CDR3 has 15 amino acids. Deletions cut 3 bases from V and 0 bases from J, with 9 bases between.

V usage is TRBV6-2 or TRBV6-3 and J usage is TRBJ2-7; TRBD2 aligns across 14 bases. CDR3 length: 14 residues. V shed 4 bases, J shed 4 bases, and the junction held 0 bases outside the gene matches. Germline V CDR1 and CDR2: MNHEY, SVGEGT. The CDR3 reads CASSWTSGRYEQYF. CDR3 in DNA: TGTGCCAGCAGTTGGACTAGCGGGAGGTACGAGCAGTACTTC.

The chain carries TRBV28 and TRBJ2-3; TRBD2 might be the D (5 bases). The CDR3 contains 16 residues. Between the trimmed V and J ends, which lost 6 bases and 0 bases, there was a span of 16 bases. Germline V gene sequence: CDR1 MDHEN, CDR2 SYDVKM. The CDR3 reads CASSRPFGGSTDTQYF. The DNA of the CDR3 is TGTGCCAGCAGCCGCCCCTTTGGCGGGAGCACAGATACGCAGTATTTT.

The V call is TRBV24-1, the J call TRBJ1-2, with D tentatively TRBD1 (5 bases). Germline assignment: CDR1 KGHDR and CDR2 SFDVKD. V lost 5 bases and J lost 4, with 16 bases in between. The CDR3 spans 15 residues. The DNA of the CDR3 is TGTGCCACCAGTGGCCCCCAAGTCGGGGGCTATGGCTACACCTTC. As protein: CATSGPQVGGYGYTF.

The V and J genes are TRBV7-9 and TRBJ2-5; D is perhaps TRBD1 (6 bases). This CDR3 is 15 amino acids long. The V end was cut by 2 bases, the J end by 3 bases, with 13 bases between. CDR1 SEHNR and CDR2 FQNEAQ come from the germline V gene (reference sequence). The CDR3 here is CASSLTGTREETQYF. The CDR3 region has the DNA TGTGCCAGCAGCTTAACCGGGACACGCGAAGAGACCCAGTACTTC.

This rearrangement joins TRBV24-1 to TRBJ2-1, with TRBD1 matching over 10 bases. Per germline, CDR1 KGHDR and CDR2 SFDVKD. Unmatched junction bases numbered 6, after V lost 4 bases and J lost 4 bases. The CDR3 is 16 amino acids. CDR3 bases: TGTGCCACCAGTGAACCCGGACAGGGGGTTTACAATGAGCAGTTCTTC. It specifies CATSEPGQGVYNEQFF.

This chain connects TRBV5-4 to TRBJ2-5; TRBD1 matches at 9 bases. V shed 4 bases, J shed 5 bases, and the junction held 12 bases outside the gene matches. Germline V lookup: CDR1 SGHNT, CDR2 YYREEE (reference sequence). CDR3 length: 16 residues. Written as DNA, the CDR3 is TGTGCCAGCAGCCCCGGGACAGGGCCGGGTTGGGAGACCCAGTACTTC. Encoded protein: CASSPGTGPGWETQYF.

V and J are TRBV2 and TRBJ2-5, with 9 nucleotides matching TRBD2. J gave up 5 bases and V 6 bases, and 13 bases lay outside the gene matches. This CDR3 has 16 amino acids. CDR1 is SNHLY, CDR2 FYNNEI, per germline. The CDR3 nucleotides read TGTGCCAGCAGGGCTACGACTAGCGGAACCTTTGAGACCCAGTACTTC. Encoded protein: CASRATTSGTFETQYF.

This chain joins TRBV29-1 and TRBJ2-1; no clear D gene. Looked up from germline, CDR1 is SQVTM and CDR2 is ANQGSEA. V was shortened by 6 bases and J by 4 bases, with 7 bases between the two germline ends. The CDR3 covers 11 residues. CDR3 residues: CSVKSYNEQFF. CDR3 bases: TGCAGCGTCAAGAGTTACAATGAGCAGTTCTTC.

J is TRBJ2-4 and V is TRBV5-5, with D maybe TRBD2 (7 bases). CDR1 and CDR2 from the germline V gene are SGHKS and YYEKEE (reference sequence). V was pared by 1 base and J by 9 bases, with 17 bases between. The CDR3 totals 15 residues. The CDR3 sequence is CASSLSPGGGGIQYF. For the CDR3, the DNA is TGTGCCAGCAGCTTGTCCCCGGGAGGAGGGGGCATTCAGTACTTC.

The CDR3 DNA sequence: TGTGCCAGTAGTATCGGGACAGGGAGCCCTGAAGCTTTCTTT. Protein sequence: CASSIGTGSPEAFF. This chain connects TRBV19 to TRBJ1-1; the match to TRBD1 covers 9 bases. Germline CDR1 reads LNHDA; CDR2 reads SQIVND (reference sequence). CDR3 size: 14 residues. V was clipped by 3 bases and J by 6 bases; unmatched bases: 5.